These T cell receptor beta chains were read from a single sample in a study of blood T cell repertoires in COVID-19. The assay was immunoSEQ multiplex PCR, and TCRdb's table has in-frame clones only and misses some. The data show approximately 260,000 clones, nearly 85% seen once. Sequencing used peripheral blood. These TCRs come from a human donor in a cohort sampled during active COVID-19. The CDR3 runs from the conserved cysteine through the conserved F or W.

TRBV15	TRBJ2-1	CATSRDWASGRASNEQFF
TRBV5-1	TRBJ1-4	CASSLLPTGDWNEKLFF
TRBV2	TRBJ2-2	CASSQLASTNTGELFF
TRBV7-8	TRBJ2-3	CASSPSATRRDTQYF
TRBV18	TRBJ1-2	CASSPSRMGNNYGYTF
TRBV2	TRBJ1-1	CASSEAQTGNTEAFF
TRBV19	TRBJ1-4	CASSKRLTDSTNEKLFF
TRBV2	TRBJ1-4	CARRDRERKLFF
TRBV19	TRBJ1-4	CASSGGGGFYEKLFF
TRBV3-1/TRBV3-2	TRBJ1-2	CASSQVWRGANYGYTF
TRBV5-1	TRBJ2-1	CASSATGLLYNEQFF
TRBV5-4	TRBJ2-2	CASSLDGGRYTGELFF
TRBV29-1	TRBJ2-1	CSVGLAGGGEFF